Sequencing of this TCR beta chain was carried out in a study of vaccination effects on CD4 cells after COVID-19. Profiled with immunoSEQ multiplex PCR; TCRdb holds only in-frame clones, not every one. The table records tens of thousands of clones, around 70% of them present only once. Sequencing in the ViraFEST assay came after antigen-specific CD4+ T cells had been expanded with viral peptide pools, which were used to stimulate PBMC. Subsequent to approximately 9 days of culture, CD4+ T cells were isolated. Participants each got two BNT162b2 or mRNA-1273 vaccine doses. For this clone: The target antigen is unknown.

This CDR3 is 15 amino acids long. From germline, CDR1 is SGHRS and CDR2 YFSETQ. J was trimmed by 5 bases and V by 3 bases; bases with no gene match: 10. This TCR derives from a human donor who received a COVID-19 vaccine. The specimen was CD4+ T cells from PBMCs cultured with HCoV-229E spike peptides, collected after COVID-19 vaccination. V usage is TRBV5-1 and J usage is TRBJ2-5; TRBD1 matches 7 bases. CDR3 in DNA: TGCGCCAGCAGCTGGACAGGTGCCGGGTACGAGACCCAGTACTTC. This translates into CASSWTGAGYETQYF. Looking up the rest from reference TRBV5-1 and TRBJ2-5 gives the full variable domain: KAGVTQTPRYLIKTRGQQVTLSCSPISGHRSVSWYQQTPGQGLQFLFEYFSETQRNKGNFPGRFSGRQFSNSRSEMNVSTLELGDSALYLCASSWTGAGYETQYFGPGTRLLVL.